This is a list of T cell receptor beta chains from one sample in a study of cytomegalovirus exposure and HLA in healthy donors. Profiled with immunoSEQ multiplex PCR; TCRdb holds only in-frame clones, not every one. Found here are roughly 170,000 clones, about 79% of them singletons; the top ten hold around 1.2%. Sequenced input: PBMCs. These receptors were collected from a girl aged 2 to 10 in good health and CMV-seropositive. CDR3s include the opening cysteine and the closing phenylalanine or tryptophan. Fields, in order: J gene, clone size, D gene, V gene, CDR3 protein, CDR3 DNA. The D gene is left open where the match is weak. Rows may omit the clone size; those that give it use once, few, many or a size class.

TRBJ1-1 | - | - | TRBV30 | CAWSVHGHPEAFF | TGTGCCTGGAGTGTACATGGGCACCCTGAAGCTTTCTTT
TRBJ2-4 | - | - | TRBV9 | CASSVSVGADIQYF | TGTGCCAGCAGCGTATCGGTGGGAGCGGACATTCAGTACTTC
TRBJ2-3 | - | - | TRBV6-5 | CASSRQLEDTQYF | TGTGCCAGCAGCCGACAGTTAGAAGATACGCAGTATTTT
TRBJ2-5 | - | - | TRBV11-3 | CASSFSGQETQYF | TGTGCCAGCAGCTTTAGCGGACAAGAGACCCAGTACTTC
TRBJ2-5 | - | TRBD2 | TRBV28 | CATSSGGIQETQYF | TGTGCCACCTCGAGCGGGGGGATACAAGAGACCCAGTACTTC
TRBJ2-5 | - | TRBD1 | TRBV5-6 | CASSPPRFRDRQETQYF | TGTGCCAGCAGCCCGCCGCGCTTCCGGGACAGACAAGAGACCCAGTACTTC
TRBJ2-2 | - | - | TRBV11-2 | CASSLDSGLASNTGELFF | TGTGCCAGCAGCTTAGATAGTGGGCTAGCGTCGAACACCGGGGAGCTGTTTTTT
TRBJ1-4 | few | - | TRBV2 | CASRERSEKLFF | TGTGCCAGCAGAGAACGGAGTGAAAAACTGTTTTTT
TRBJ1-2 | - | - | TRBV6-5 | CASSEDTEYTF | TGTGCCAGCAGTGAAGATACAGAGTACACCTTC
TRBJ2-3 | - | - | TRBV7-3 | CASSESGGTSTDTQYF | TGTGCCAGCAGTGAAAGTGGGGGGACGAGCACAGATACGCAGTATTTT
TRBJ2-3 | - | - | TRBV4-1 | CASSQDGSDTQYF | TGCGCCAGCAGCCAAGACGGGAGCGATACGCAGTATTTT
TRBJ1-2 | - | - | TRBV6-5 | CASSYSEGNYGYTF | TGTGCCAGCAGTTACTCGGAGGGTAACTATGGCTACACCTTC
TRBJ2-1 | - | TRBD2 | TRBV30 | CAWSWGPGTSGSSYNEQFF | TGTGCCTGGAGTTGGGGACCCGGGACTAGCGGGAGTTCCTACAATGAGCAGTTCTTC
TRBJ2-5 | few | - | TRBV6-6 | CASSSGYRPQYF | TGTGCCAGCTCCTCTGGCTACAGGCCCCAGTACTTC
TRBJ2-7 | - | TRBD2 | TRBV11-3 | CASSLPSGRRTCEQYF | TGTGCCAGCAGCTTACCTAGCGGGAGGAGAACTTGTGAGCAGTACTTC
TRBJ2-3 | - | - | TRBV7-3 | CASSPSVTPGADTQYF | TGTGCCAGCAGCCCCAGTGTCACCCCGGGGGCAGATACGCAGTATTTT
TRBJ2-3 | once | - | TRBV7-3 | CASSPLGGTDTQYF | TGTGCCAGCAGCCCCCTAGGGGGCACAGATACGCAGTATTTT
TRBJ2-3 | - | - | TRBV28 | CATHQSTDTQYF | TGTGCCACCCACCAGAGCACAGATACGCAGTATTTT
TRBJ1-1 | few | - | TRBV5-6 | CASSLGAYRENTEAFF | TGTGCCAGCAGCTTGGGGGCGTACAGGGAGAACACTGAAGCTTTCTTT
TRBJ2-1 | once | TRBD2 | TRBV10-3 | CAISESSGLAGGRNEQFF | TGTGCCATCAGTGAGTCATCCGGACTAGCGGGGGGGAGGAATGAGCAGTTCTTC
TRBJ2-3 | - | - | TRBV30 | CAWSPGQLTDTQYF | TGTGCCTGGAGTCCAGGACAGCTCACAGATACGCAGTATTTT
TRBJ1-5 | - | TRBD1 | TRBV19 | CASSRRGDRAINQPQHF | TGTGCCAGTAGTAGACGAGGGGACAGGGCAATCAATCAGCCCCAGCATTTT
TRBJ1-1 | few | - | TRBV5-1 | CASSFTGKNTEAFF | TGCGCCAGCAGCTTCACCGGGAAGAACACTGAAGCTTTCTTT